This T cell receptor (beta chain) derives from a study of beta chain features in type 1 diabetes. This clone was detected only a few times. The CDR3 runs to 14 residues. Looked up from germline, CDR1 is PRHDT and CDR2 is FYEKMQ (reference sequence). V lost 5 bases and J lost 2; bases outside the gene matches: 3. The sequenced template was cDNA made from the entire isolated RNA. This table comes from immunoSEQ multiplex PCR, and its TCRdb copy is limited to in-frame clones, with some not included. The sample contains 220,000 or so clones, more than 65% of which appear only once. V and J are TRBV13 and TRBJ2-7; TRBD2 aligns across 10 bases. The sample consisted of naive CD4+ T cells from blood. The sequence was collected from a man aged 25-45 years in good health. CDR3 amino acids: CASSRLAGAYEQYF. CDR3 bases: TGTGCCAGCAGCCGACTAGCGGGTGCCTACGAGCAGTACTTC.